These 32 T cell receptor beta chains share one sample of origin, sequenced in a study of control samples from healthy donors and cancer patients. Profiling relied on immunoSEQ multiplex PCR, and the TCRdb table lists in-frame clones only, not all of them. The table shows fewer than 500,000 clones, with 75% to 95% occurring only once. Sample: PBMCs. Every receptor here comes from a man between 35 and 55 years old with head and neck cancer.

The CDR3 here is CASSSRTGVYEQYF. Written as DNA, the CDR3 is TGTGCCAGCAGCTCGCGGACAGGGGTCTACGAGCAGTACTTC. The chain has TRBV11-2 and TRBJ2-7; 9 bases match TRBD1. V shed 4 bases, J shed 3 bases, and the junction held 4 bases outside the gene matches. The CDR3 runs to 14 residues. Germline CDR1 reads SGHAT; CDR2 reads FQNNGV.

The J gene is TRBJ2-1, the V gene TRBV4-2; D is perhaps TRBD1 (5 bases). Germline CDR1 LGHNA, CDR2 YNFKEQ. The CDR3 has 15 residues. V lost 0 bases and J 3 bases, leaving 9 bases between the germline ends. The CDR3 DNA reads as TGTGCCAGCAGCCAAGAACAGGCCGGCTACAATGAGCAGTTCTTC. This gives the protein CASSQEQAGYNEQFF.

The V call is TRBV6-5, the J call TRBJ1-1, with 7 bases that match TRBD1. After removal of 6 bases from V and 8 bases from J, the junction contained 6 bases not matched to a gene. The germline CDR1 and CDR2 sequences are MNHEY and SVGAGI. This CDR3 region has 12 residues. DNA of the CDR3: TGTGCCAGCAGCAAACCGGGACAGGAAGCTTTCTTT. This codes for CASSKPGQEAFF.

This clone appeared a single time. This rearrangement joins TRBV6-5 to TRBJ2-5, with 12 bases fitting TRBD2. The ends lost 5 bases at V and 3 bases at J; junction bases unmatched: 1. The germline V gene has CDR1 MNHEY and CDR2 SVGAGI. This CDR3 is built from 14 residues. CDR3 protein: CASSRTSGKETQYF. CDR3 DNA sequence: TGTGCCAGCAGTCGGACTAGCGGGAAAGAGACCCAGTACTTC.

V gene TRBV27 combines with J gene TRBJ1-2; possibly TRBD1 for D (6 bases). Germline V CDR1 and CDR2: MNHEY, SMNVEV (reference sequence). Trimming removed 5 bases at V and 6 bases at J, with 16 bases between. The CDR3 extends over 14 amino acids. CDR3 coding DNA: TGTGCCAGCAGTCCACGGGGGGGCCCCGATGGCTACACCTTC. Translation: CASSPRGGPDGYTF.

The rearrangement links TRBV4-1 to TRBJ1-5, with a tentative D call TRBD1 (5 bases). Looked up from germline, CDR1 is MGHRA and CDR2 is YSYEKL. Deletions cut 3 bases from V and 7 bases from J, with 7 bases between. The CDR3 has 12 amino acids. The CDR3 reads CASSHGDQPQHF. CDR3 bases: TGCGCCAGCAGCCACGGGGACCAGCCCCAGCATTTT.

The chain links TRBV4-2 to TRBJ2-2; tentatively, D is TRBD2 (6 bases). Germline V gene data show CDR1 as LGHNA and CDR2 as YNFKEQ. V lost 1 base to trimming and J lost 6 bases, with 9 bases between them. The CDR3 sequence is 14 residues long. The CDR3: CASSQGWGAGELFF. CDR3 DNA: TGTGCCAGCAGCCAAGGTTGGGGGGCCGGGGAGCTGTTTTTT.

V usage is TRBV6-5 and J usage is TRBJ1-1; TRBD1 might be the D (6 bases). The CDR3 has 11 amino acids. Trimming shortened V by 4 bases and J by 12 bases, and 12 bases separated the two germline ends. Germline-derived CDR1 and CDR2 are MNHEY and SVGAGI. The CDR3, as DNA: TGTGCCAGCAGTTCACAGGGTCTTTCTTTCTTT. Translation: CASSSQGLSFF.

The chain recombines TRBV7-3 with TRBJ2-2, with D unresolved. V lost 2 bases, J lost 1 base, and 11 bases lay in between. Germline V gene sequence: CDR1 SGHTA, CDR2 FQGTGA. This CDR3 contains 16 residues. The CDR3 is CASSLQSAQNTGELFF. In DNA, the CDR3 is TGTGCCAGCAGCTTACAGAGTGCGCAGAACACCGGGGAGCTGTTTTTT.

V and J are TRBV28 and TRBJ2-7, with TRBD1 identical over 7 bases. Per germline, CDR1 MDHEN and CDR2 SYDVKM. J lost 3 bases, V lost 3 bases, and 14 bases had no gene match. This CDR3 spans 17 amino acids. The DNA for the CDR3 is TGTGCCAGCAGTTTGATAGGCGACAGGGTCAGAAGCTACGAGCAGTACTTC. It specifies CASSLIGDRVRSYEQYF.

The rearrangement joins TRBV11-3 to TRBJ1-1; D gene unclear. The ends were cut back, 2 bases at V and 2 bases at J, with 6 bases in the middle. Germline CDR1 and CDR2: SGHNT and YENEEA. The CDR3 is made up of 13 amino acids. In DNA, the CDR3 is TGTGCCAGCAGCTTAATTGACAACACTGAAGCTTTCTTT. Its translation: CASSLIDNTEAFF.

This sequence joins TRBV11-2 and TRBJ2-5; possibly TRBD1 or TRBD2 for D (6 bases each). Germline assignment: CDR1 SGHAT and CDR2 FQNNGV. Trimming took off 5 bases at V and 0 bases at J, with 10 bases between the two ends. The CDR3 is 14 amino acids. CDR3 sequence reads: CASSGGTNQETQYF. DNA of the CDR3: TGTGCCAGCAGCGGGGGGACAAACCAAGAGACCCAGTACTTC.

This chain connects TRBV6-6 to TRBJ1-6; 7 bases map to TRBD1. Germline trimming cut 0 bases from V and 10 bases from J; bases unmatched to any gene: 9. This CDR3 has 16 residues. Germline V gene lookup returns CDR1 MNHNY and CDR2 SVGAGI (reference sequence). Written as DNA, the CDR3 is TGTGCCAGCAGTTACTCGGGAACAGGGGAAGAATCACCCCTCCACTTT. Residues: CASSYSGTGEESPLHF.

The rearrangement links TRBV4-1 to TRBJ2-5; TRBD1 or TRBD2 may be the D gene (7 bases each). V gave up 1 base and J gave up 5 bases, with 14 bases separating them. CDR1 is MGHRA, CDR2 YSYEKL, per germline. CDR3 length equals 15 residues. The CDR3 here is CASSQGGGQRETQYF. CDR3 coding DNA: TGCGCCAGCAGCCAAGGGGGGGGACAGAGGGAGACCCAGTACTTC.

The chain is built from TRBV5-1 and TRBJ2-7, with 13 bases aligning to TRBD2. CDR3 size: 16 residues. CDR1 and CDR2 (germline): SGHRS, YFSETQ. V shed 1 base, J shed 6 bases, and the junction held 7 bases outside the gene matches. In DNA, the CDR3 is TGCGCCAGCAGCTTGCGGCGTCGGACTAGCGGGGGCGAGCAGTACTTC. Protein product: CASSLRRRTSGGEQYF.

The rearrangement links TRBV2 to TRBJ2-7, with D possibly TRBD2 on 6 matching bases. The germline V gene encodes CDR1 SNHLY and CDR2 FYNNEI. V lost 2 bases and J 3 bases, leaving 17 bases between the germline ends. There are 16 residues in the CDR3. The CDR3 DNA is TGTGCCAGCAGTGAACGAGGGGACTCGAGAGGCTACGAGCAGTACTTC. Protein product: CASSERGDSRGYEQYF.

J is TRBJ1-3 and V is TRBV19; D possibly corresponds to TRBD1 (5 bases). There are 14 residues in the CDR3. Germline lookup yields CDR1 LNHDA and CDR2 SQIVND (reference sequence). Trimming stripped 5 bases from V and 2 bases from J, with 10 bases between. The CDR3 reads CASSDGGAGNTIYF. For the CDR3, the DNA is TGTGCCAGTAGTGACGGGGGTGCTGGAAACACCATATATTTT.

The chain links TRBV18 to TRBJ1-2; D might be TRBD1 (6 bases). The V end was cut by 4 bases, the J end by 2 bases, with 17 bases between. In germline, CDR1 is KGHSH, CDR2 LQKENI. The CDR3 is made up of 16 amino acids. This CDR3 reads CASSLSMAGQNYGYTF. Written as DNA, the CDR3 is TGTGCCAGCTCACTCTCCATGGCAGGACAGAACTATGGCTACACCTTC.

To note about this clone: Other DNA sequences in the sample encode the same CDR3. The rearrangement joins TRBV5-1 to TRBJ2-7, with 7 bases lining up with TRBD1. Trimming removed 0 bases from V and 1 base from J; junction bases left unmatched: 4. The germline V gene has CDR1 SGHRS and CDR2 YFSETQ. CDR3 size: 15 residues. CDR3 loop: CASSLGQGISYEQYF. As DNA, the CDR3 is TGCGCCAGCAGCTTGGGACAGGGCATATCCTACGAGCAGTACTTC.

V is TRBV30 and J is TRBJ1-3; possible D gene TRBD1, 6 bases. The germline V gene encodes CDR1 GTSNPN and CDR2 SVGIG (reference sequence). Trimming cost V 1 base and J 9 bases, with 16 bases left between them. This CDR3 region has 14 residues. CDR3 sequence reads: CAWSGRDTLRTIYF. In DNA, the CDR3 is TGTGCCTGGAGTGGGCGGGACACCCTTCGCACCATATATTTT.

The gene calls are TRBV6-5 and TRBJ1-4; TRBD1 matches 8 bases. V dropped 6 bases and J dropped 6; count of bases not matched to a gene: 9. This CDR3 is built from 15 residues. The germline V gene has CDR1 MNHEY and CDR2 SVGAGI. The CDR3 region has the DNA TGTGCCAGCAGCTTACAGGGGGTATTGGATGAAAAACTGTTTTTT. It specifies CASSLQGVLDEKLFF.

This clone was found once. The rearrangement joins TRBV12-5 to TRBJ1-5; no firm D call. Germline V gene data show CDR1 as LGHNT and CDR2 as FRNRAP. This CDR3 has 12 residues. The V and J ends lost 6 bases and 6 bases respectively, with 9 bases between them. The CDR3 nucleotides read TGTGCTAGTGGGCTGGACGCTCAGCCCCAGCATTTT. This translates into CASGLDAQPQHF.

V usage is TRBV5-1 and J usage is TRBJ2-7, with TRBD2 matching 9 bases. This CDR3 has 14 residues. Unmatched junction bases numbered 7, after V lost 2 bases and J lost 7 bases. Germline V lookup: CDR1 SGHRS, CDR2 YFSETQ. The CDR3 here is CASSLRSGSEEQYF. The CDR3 DNA follows: TGCGCCAGCAGCTTACGTAGCGGGAGTGAAGAGCAGTACTTC. The full variable domain, rest sourced from reference TRBV5-1 and TRBJ2-7, is KAGVTQTPRYLIKTRGQQVTLSCSPISGHRSVSWYQQTPGQGLQFLFEYFSETQRNKGNFPGRFSGRQFSNSRSEMNVSTLELGDSALYLCASSLRSGSEEQYFGPGTRLTVT.

With regard to this clone: The same CDR3 also results from other DNA sequences found in this sample. The V gene is TRBV5-1, the J gene TRBJ2-2; D gene uncertain. V was cut by 0 bases and J by 1 base, with 7 bases left in between. The CDR3 is made up of 15 amino acids. Germline CDR1 and CDR2: SGHRS and YFSETQ. This CDR3 is CASSLGAVNTGELFF. In nucleotides, the CDR3 is TGCGCCAGCAGCTTGGGGGCGGTGAACACCGGGGAGCTGTTTTTT.

The CDR3 nucleotides read TGTGCCAGCAGTGAGTACCCCGAGCGGGGAGGGGGAGGTAGGGTCGAGCAGTACTTC. This translates into CASSEYPERGGGGRVEQYF. V is TRBV6-1 and J is TRBJ2-7; D possibly corresponds to TRBD2 (7 bases). The CDR3 covers 19 residues. V was clipped by 3 bases and J by 6 bases, with 30 bases between them. Germline CDR1 reads MNHNS; CDR2 reads SASEGT.

J is TRBJ2-7 and V is TRBV4-3, with D perhaps matching TRBD2 (5 bases). The CDR3 spans 13 residues. Germline lookup yields CDR1 LGHNA and CDR2 YSLEER. V lost 0 bases and J 6 bases, leaving 9 bases between the germline ends. CDR3 loop: CASSQDLEGEQYF. In DNA form, the CDR3 reads TGCGCCAGCAGCCAAGATCTCGAGGGCGAGCAGTACTTC.

The V gene is TRBV9, the J gene TRBJ1-3; D may be TRBD1 (5 bases). The V and J ends lost 4 bases and 4 bases respectively, with 18 bases between them. The CDR3 totals 16 residues. CDR1 and CDR2 from the germline V gene are SGDLS and YYNGEE. The CDR3 DNA reads as TGTGCCAGCAGCCCCAGCGAGGGGCATCCGGGAAACACCATATATTTT. It specifies CASSPSEGHPGNTIYF.

V is TRBV16 and J is TRBJ1-1; D perhaps matches TRBD1 (6 bases). Germline assignment: CDR1 KGHSY and CDR2 FQNENV. This CDR3 has 14 residues. The V and J ends lost 0 bases and 8 bases respectively, with 13 bases between them. The CDR3 loop reads CASSQSGATGEAFF. Written as DNA, the CDR3 is TGTGCCAGCAGCCAATCTGGCGCTACAGGGGAAGCTTTCTTT.

The CDR3 region is CATHQSQGNTEAFF. In nucleotides, the CDR3 is TGTGCCACCCACCAGTCGCAGGGAAACACTGAAGCTTTCTTT. The rearrangement joins TRBV6-6 to TRBJ1-1, with D tentatively TRBD1 (5 bases). CDR3 length: 14 residues. V was cut by 10 bases and J by 2 bases, with 17 bases left in between. Germline V gene sequence: CDR1 MNHNY, CDR2 SVGAGI (reference sequence).

The genes are TRBV4-1 and TRBJ1-1, with a tentative D call TRBD1 (6 bases). Looked up from germline, CDR1 is MGHRA and CDR2 is YSYEKL. The CDR3 loop spans 16 amino acids. V lost 0 bases to trimming and J lost 10 bases, with 21 bases between them. CDR3 sequence reads: CASSQDYSTGTFAAFF. Written as DNA, the CDR3 is TGCGCCAGCAGCCAAGATTATTCCACAGGGACATTTGCAGCTTTCTTT.

J is TRBJ2-1 and V is TRBV10-3; D gene uncertain. The CDR3 runs to 16 residues. Germline CDR1 is ENHRY and CDR2 is SYGVKD. The V end lost 2 bases, the J end lost 7 bases, and 18 bases lay between the germline ends. The CDR3 is CAISESGKLLGNEQFF. The CDR3 DNA follows: TGTGCCATCAGTGAGAGTGGCAAGTTATTGGGGAATGAGCAGTTCTTC.

The chain joins TRBV27 to TRBJ1-4, with TRBD1 matching over 10 bases. Germline V gene sequence: CDR1 MNHEY, CDR2 SMNVEV (reference sequence). This CDR3 comprises 13 residues. Trimming removed 6 bases from V and 10 bases from J; junction bases left unmatched: 5. The CDR3 sequence: CASRGTGDGKLFF. The CDR3 region has the DNA TGTGCCAGCAGAGGGACAGGGGATGGAAAACTGTTTTTT.